This T cell receptor (beta chain) was captured by sequencing in a study of blood T cell repertoires in COVID-19. Generated by immunoSEQ multiplex PCR, the TCRdb table keeps only in-frame clones and is missing some. There are approximately 170,000 clones in the sample; about 80% occur only once, and roughly 1.9% lies in the top ten. V dropped 3 bases and J dropped 0 bases, with 6 bases sitting between them. The germline CDR1 and CDR2 sequences are GTSNPN and SVGIG (reference sequence). This CDR3 comprises 12 residues. The chain combines TRBV30 with TRBJ2-7; D gene ambiguous. Material for sequencing was peripheral blood. This TCR derives from an elderly woman with acute or convalescent COVID-19. The DNA for the CDR3 is TGTGCCTGGAGGCGGAGCTCCTACGAGCAGTACTTC. Translating it yields CAWRRSSYEQYF. The full variable domain, its missing parts supplied by reference TRBV30 and TRBJ2-7, is SQTIHQWPATLVQPVGSPLSLECTVEGTSNPNLYWYRQAAGRGLQLLFYSVGIGQISSEVPQNLSASRPQDRQFILSSKKLLLSDSGFYLCAWRRSSYEQYFGPGTRLTVT.